Following are 11 T cell receptor beta chains from one sample sequenced in a study of CD8 T cells in ankylosing spondylitis. Whole-study results and caveats: For ankylosing spondylitis blood, a TCR beta motif of 7 or 8 highly homologous variants appeared characteristic.

Each CDR3 protein gets one entry after TCRdb re-called the 5' RACE reads with MiXCR. Among approximately 550,000 distinct CDR3 sequences listed, 10% to 15% were seen once. No antigen is known for these receptors. The sequencing input was blood, either unsorted or a sorted T cell fraction (not recorded which). All receptors derive from a male donor with ankylosing spondylitis.

In its sample, this clonotype was seen a few times. The V and J genes are TRBV12-3 or TRBV12-4 and TRBJ1-5; D is undetermined. This CDR3 comprises 15 residues. The V end lost 3 bases, the J end lost 2 bases, and 11 bases lay between the germline ends. CDR3 amino acids: CASSFLGSGNQPQHF. CDR3 bases: TGTGCCAGCAGTTTTTTGGGAAGTGGCAATCAGCCCCAGCATTTT.

The rearrangement joins TRBV5-1 to TRBJ1-2; the D is unclear. Trimming shortened V by 4 bases and J by 0 bases, and 7 bases separated the two germline ends. The CDR3 runs 13 residues. Germline V CDR1 and CDR2: SGHRS, YFSETQ. The CDR3 sequence: CASSPSANYGYTF. Here the CDR3 DNA reads TGCGCCAGCAGCCCCAGCGCTAACTATGGCTACACCTTC.

Ten or more counts support this clonotype. The chain employs TRBV5-1 and TRBJ2-3, with 10 positions matching TRBD2. Trimming at V came to 2 bases and at J to 2 bases, leaving 5 bases not matched to a gene. Germline-derived CDR1 and CDR2 are SGHRS and YFSETQ. The CDR3 has 16 residues. The CDR3 sequence: CASSFTSGTPTDTQYF. The CDR3 region has the DNA TGCGCCAGCAGCTTTACTAGCGGGACTCCCACAGATACGCAGTATTTT.

This clonotype appeared a few times. The genes are TRBV3-1 and TRBJ2-1, with 9 bases that match TRBD2. The CDR3 totals 15 residues. Trimming took 4 bases from V and 3 from J; bases not matched to a gene: 4. Looked up from germline, CDR1 is LGHDT and CDR2 is YNNKEL (reference sequence). In DNA form, the CDR3 reads TGTGCCAGCAGCCGGGGGACTAGCAACTACAATGAGCAGTTCTTC. Translating it yields CASSRGTSNYNEQFF.

The chain links TRBV5-1 to TRBJ1-1; D is perhaps TRBD1 (6 bases). CDR1 SGHRS and CDR2 YFSETQ come from the germline V gene. V lost 8 bases to trimming and J lost 8 bases, with 25 bases between them. This CDR3 has 15 residues. CDR3 in amino acids: CASQVGPPEGDEAFF. CDR3 in DNA: TGCGCCAGTCAAGTGGGCCCTCCAGAGGGGGACGAAGCTTTCTTT.

The chain recombines TRBV7-2 with TRBJ2-2, with TRBD2 matching 7 bases. Germline CDR1 and CDR2: SGHTA and FQGNSA. The CDR3 is 13 residues long. Losses at the gene ends were 8 bases for V and 4 bases for J; bases not matched to a gene: 4. This chain's CDR3 is CASGRAGTGELFF. For the CDR3, the DNA is TGTGCCAGCGGGAGGGCGGGCACCGGGGAGCTGTTTTTT. The full variable domain, rest sourced from reference TRBV7-2 and TRBJ2-2, is GAGVSQSPSNKVTEKGKDVELRCDPISGHTALYWYRQSLGQGLEFLIYFQGNSAPDKSGLPSDRFSAERTGGSVSTLTIQRTQQEDSAVYLCASGRAGTGELFFGEGSRLTVL.

This clonotype was found many times. The gene calls are TRBV11-2 and TRBJ1-1; no clear D gene. Germline CDR1 SGHAT, CDR2 FQNNGV. The V and J ends lost 0 bases and 4 bases respectively, with 3 bases between them. This CDR3 contains 12 residues. CDR3 nucleotide sequence: TGTGCCAGCAGCTTAGATCGCACTGAAGCTTTCTTT. This sequence encodes CASSLDRTEAFF.

V usage is TRBV9 and J usage is TRBJ1-6; no clear D gene. This CDR3 has 18 residues. Germline-derived CDR1 and CDR2 are SGDLS and YYNGEE. V dropped 4 bases and J dropped 1 base, with 18 bases sitting between them. As DNA, the CDR3 is TGTGCCAGCAGCCCTCGTGGTAACCCGGGATCCTATAATTCACCCCTCCACTTT. Translating gives CASSPRGNPGSYNSPLHF.

The chain carries TRBV25-1 and TRBJ2-6; no clear D gene. V gave up 4 bases and J gave up 7 bases, with 11 bases separating them. The germline V gene encodes CDR1 MGHDK and CDR2 SYGVNS. The CDR3 covers 14 residues. The CDR3 sequence: CASSGGRGANVLTF. The CDR3 region has the DNA TGTGCCAGCAGTGGTGGGCGTGGAGCCAACGTCCTGACTTTC.

V and J are TRBV20-1 and TRBJ1-5, with a tentative D call TRBD1 (5 bases). The CDR3 has 13 amino acids. Trimming shortened V by 8 bases and J by 2 bases, and 13 bases separated the two germline ends. Germline-derived CDR1 and CDR2 are DFQATT and SNEGSKA (reference sequence). CDR3 region: CSSLPGGNQPQHF. CDR3 sequence (DNA): TGCAGTTCCCTACCGGGGGGCAATCAGCCCCAGCATTTT.

The sample holds a few counts of this clonotype. This chain joins TRBV7-2 and TRBJ2-7; TRBD2 matches 7 bases. V shed 0 bases, J shed 5 bases, and the junction held 1 base outside the gene matches. CDR3 length: 13 residues. Germline CDR1 reads SGHTA; CDR2 reads FQGNSA. The CDR3 bases are TGTGCCAGCAGCTTAGCTGGGGGGGACGAGCAGTACGTC. This translates into CASSLAGGDEQYV.